Sequencing of this T cell receptor (beta chain) was carried out in a study of T-cell memory formation after mild COVID-19. Each CDR3 protein is one row after TCRdb ran MiXCR on the 5' RACE reads. Here the sample spans around 400,000 distinct CDR3 sequences, 20% to 30% being singletons. Study-level points and caveats: Cross-reactive memory seemingly joined, as some responding clones were found in pre-infection memory.

V lost 5 bases, J lost 3 bases, and 17 bases lay in between. Germline V gene sequence: CDR1 SGHTA, CDR2 FQGNSA. This CDR3 spans 15 amino acids. On this clonotype itself: Its antigen remains unknown.

The chain joins TRBV7-2 to TRBJ2-7, with TRBD2 as a possible D gene (5 bases). The TCR was taken from an adult woman who had mild COVID-19 (a few samples of this study predate the infection). Cell type and time point are not known. The sequencing input was PBMCs or a T cell subset sorted from them (not recorded which). The CDR3 coding sequence is TGTGCCAGCAGCCTTTTTCGGGGAGACTTCTACGAGCAGTACTTC. As protein: CASSLFRGDFYEQYF.